This TCR beta chain was sequenced during a study of blood T cell repertoires in COVID-19. Whole-study context: T cells, B-cell-depleted T cells, or PBMCs supplied cDNA or gDNA.

Measured with immunoSEQ multiplex PCR; TCRdb has only the in-frame clones, and not every one. The profile shows approximately 250,000 clones, about nine tenths of them singletons. The count of this clone is one. The sequencing input was PBMCs or T cells enriched from blood (not recorded which). This receptor was identified in a woman aged 35 to 49 with acute COVID-19.

The CDR3 coding sequence is TGTGCCATCAGTGAGTCGGAGTACAATGAGCAGTTCTTC. Protein sequence: CAISESEYNEQFF. The chain joins TRBV10-3 to TRBJ2-1; D gene unclear. In germline, CDR1 is ENHRY, CDR2 SYGVKD. CDR3 length: 13 residues. V lost 0 bases to trimming and J lost 4 bases, with 4 bases between them.